This T cell receptor beta chain was recovered during a study of blood T cell repertoires in COVID-19. Profiling relied on immunoSEQ multiplex PCR, and the TCRdb table lists in-frame clones only, not all of them. The data hold 120,000 to 150,000 clones, with 80% to 90% observed a single time. With 4 bases removed from V and 5 bases from J, the gap between germline ends came to 4 bases. From germline, CDR1 is SGDLS and CDR2 YYNGEE. The CDR3 extends over 11 amino acids. The chain links TRBV9 to TRBJ2-1; no reliable D call. Specimen: peripheral blood. The TCR comes from a woman aged 55 to 70 with COVID-19, enrolled during active disease. The CDR3 is CASSSNNEQFF. Written as DNA, the CDR3 is TGTGCCAGCAGCTCAAACAATGAGCAGTTCTTC.